The source of this T cell receptor beta chain is a study of metastatic and nonmetastatic thyroid tumors. This clone has more than one count but fewer than ten. With a much larger clone just one base away, this may be a read error. Patients underwent thyroid surgery, and none had received any treatment before it. TCRdb reprocessed the PCR reads via MiXCR. The profile shows roughly 64,000 clones, less than 5% of them singletons. The V gene lost 5 bases and the J gene lost 4 bases, with 9 bases spanning the gap. The length of the CDR3 is 13 residues. Sequences were obtained from blood. This clonotype was sampled from a female donor with papillary thyroid cancer or a benign thyroid nodule (not recorded which). Some clones in this sample may be carry-over from other donors' samples. The chain has TRBV12-3 or TRBV12-4 and TRBJ1-3; D is perhaps TRBD1 (6 bases). The CDR3 region has the DNA TGTGCCAGCAGTCAACAGGGAGGAAACACCATATATTTT. Protein sequence: CASSQQGGNTIYF.